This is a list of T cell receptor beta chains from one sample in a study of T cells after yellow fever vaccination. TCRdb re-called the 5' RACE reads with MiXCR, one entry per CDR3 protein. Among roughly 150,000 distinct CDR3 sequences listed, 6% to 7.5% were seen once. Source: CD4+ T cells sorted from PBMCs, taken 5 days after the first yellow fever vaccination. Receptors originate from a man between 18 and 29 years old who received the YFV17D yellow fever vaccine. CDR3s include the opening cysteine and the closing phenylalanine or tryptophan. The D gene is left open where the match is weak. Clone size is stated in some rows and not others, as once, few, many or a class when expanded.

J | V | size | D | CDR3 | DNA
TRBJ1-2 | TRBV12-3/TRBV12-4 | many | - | CASSLSESNYGYTF | TGTGCCAGCAGTTTAAGTGAGAGTAACTATGGCTACACCTTC
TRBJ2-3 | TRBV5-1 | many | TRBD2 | CASSLPSGGTSTDTQYF | TGCGCCAGCAGCTTGCCTAGCGGGGGGACGAGCACAGATACGCAGTATTTT
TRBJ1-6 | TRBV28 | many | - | CASSFHPYNSPLHF | TGTGCCAGCAGTTTTCATCCTTATAATTCACCCCTCCACTTT
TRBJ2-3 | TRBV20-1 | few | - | CSARKAFQRGTDTQYF | TGCAGTGCTAGAAAAGCCTTCCAACGAGGCACAGATACGCAGTATTTT
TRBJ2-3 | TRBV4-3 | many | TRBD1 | CASSRQGAGTDTQYF | TGCGCCAGCAGCCGGCAGGGGGCTGGAACAGATACGCAGTATTTT
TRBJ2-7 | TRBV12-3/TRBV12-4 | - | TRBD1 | CASRLGQLATEQYF | TGTGCCAGCAGGCTGGGACAGCTAGCTACGGAGCAGTACTTC
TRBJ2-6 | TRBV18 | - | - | CASSQGSAGANVLTF | TGTGCCAGCTCGCAGGGTTCCGCTGGGGCCAACGTCCTGACTTTC
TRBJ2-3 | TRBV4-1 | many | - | CASSQGGGPPDTQYF | TGCGCCAGCAGCCAGGGCGGGGGCCCGCCAGATACGCAGTATTTT
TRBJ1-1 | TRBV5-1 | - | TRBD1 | CASSLSPGGMDTEAFF | TGCGCCAGCAGCCTTAGCCCAGGGGGCATGGACACTGAAGCTTTCTTT
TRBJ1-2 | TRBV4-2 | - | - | CASSHDDTYSSGYTF | TGTGCCAGCAGCCATGATGACACCTACTCGAGCGGCTACACCTTC
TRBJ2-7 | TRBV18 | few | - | CASSSQGFSYEQYF | TGTGCCAGCTCATCCCAAGGTTTCTCCTACGAGCAGTACTTC
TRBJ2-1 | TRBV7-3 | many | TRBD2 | CASSQWGGEQFF | TGTGCCAGCAGCCAATGGGGGGGTGAGCAGTTCTTC
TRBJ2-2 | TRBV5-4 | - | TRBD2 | CASSVMRGGSSGELFF | TGTGCCAGCAGCGTAATGCGCGGGGGATCGAGCGGGGAGCTGTTTTTT
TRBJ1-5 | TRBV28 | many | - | CASSFLQTDSNQPQHF | TGTGCCAGCAGTTTTCTCCAGACGGATAGCAATCAGCCCCAGCATTTT
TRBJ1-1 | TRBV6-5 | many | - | CASSYADSLNTEAFF | TGTGCCAGCAGTTACGCGGACAGTCTCAACACTGAAGCTTTCTTT
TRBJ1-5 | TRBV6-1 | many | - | CASSATGRGQPQHF | TGTGCCAGCAGTGCTACGGGGCGAGGTCAGCCCCAGCATTTT
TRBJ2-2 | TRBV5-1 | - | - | CASRKTGTGELFF | TGCGCCAGCAGGAAAACGGGCACCGGGGAGCTGTTTTTT
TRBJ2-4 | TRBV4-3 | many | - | CASSQETVPKAKNIQYF | TGCGCCAGCAGCCAAGAAACTGTACCTAAAGCCAAAAACATTCAGTACTTC
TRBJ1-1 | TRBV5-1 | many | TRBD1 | CASSARQGSTEAFF | TGCGCCAGCAGCGCAAGACAGGGGAGCACTGAAGCTTTCTTT
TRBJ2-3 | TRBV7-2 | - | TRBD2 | CASRLAGGITDTQYF | TGTGCCAGCAGACTAGCGGGGGGCATCACAGATACGCAGTATTTT
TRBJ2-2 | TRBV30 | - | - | CAWSIEGGNTGELFF | TGTGCCTGGAGTATCGAGGGGGGTAACACCGGGGAGCTGTTTTTT
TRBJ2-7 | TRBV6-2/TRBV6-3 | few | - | CATHWARGSYEQYF | TGTGCCACCCATTGGGCCAGGGGCTCCTACGAGCAGTACTTC
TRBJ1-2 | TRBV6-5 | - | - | CARSPGVSGYTF | TGTGCCCGCAGCCCGGGGGTAAGCGGCTACACCTTC
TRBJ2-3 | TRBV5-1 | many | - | CASSLGDTDTQYF | TGCGCCAGCAGCTTGGGGGACACAGATACGCAGTATTTT
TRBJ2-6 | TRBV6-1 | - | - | CASRLNGPPSSGANVLTF | TGTGCCAGCAGACTCAACGGCCCTCCCAGCTCTGGGGCCAACGTCCTGACTTTC
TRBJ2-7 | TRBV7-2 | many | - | CASSLGAYEQYF | TGTGCCAGCAGCCTGGGAGCCTACGAGCAGTACTTC
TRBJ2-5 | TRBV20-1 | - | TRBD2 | CSASGAGLAEETQYF | TGCAGTGCTAGTGGGGCTGGGCTAGCGGAAGAGACCCAGTACTTC
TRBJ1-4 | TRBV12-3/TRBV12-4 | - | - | CASRGFDEKLFF | TGTGCCAGCAGGGGTTTCGATGAAAAACTGTTTTTT
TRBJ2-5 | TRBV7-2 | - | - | CASSFAGTETQYF | TGTGCCAGCAGCTTCGCGGGGACGGAGACCCAGTACTTC
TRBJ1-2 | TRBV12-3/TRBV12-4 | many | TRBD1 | CASSRTGGANYGYTF | TGTGCCAGCAGTCGGACAGGGGGCGCCAACTATGGCTACACCTTC
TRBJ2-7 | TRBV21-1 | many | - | CASSKERDSPAYEQYF | TGTGCCAGCAGCAAAGAAAGGGACAGCCCAGCCTACGAGCAGTACTTC
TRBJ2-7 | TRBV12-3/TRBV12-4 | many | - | CASSLPLGEQYF | TGTGCCAGCAGTTTACCCCTAGGCGAGCAGTACTTC
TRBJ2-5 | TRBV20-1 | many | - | CSARVGGGASFQYF | TGCAGTGCTAGAGTAGGGGGGGGAGCCTCGTTTCAGTACTTC
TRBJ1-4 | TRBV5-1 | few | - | CASSSAAWATNEKLFF | TGCGCCAGCAGCTCGGCCGCTTGGGCAACTAATGAAAAACTGTTTTTT
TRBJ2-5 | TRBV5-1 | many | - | CASSLGDTSQETQYF | TGCGCCAGCAGCTTGGGAGACACGAGCCAAGAGACCCAGTACTTC
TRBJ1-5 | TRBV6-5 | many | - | CASRRAWDQPQHF | TGTGCCAGCAGGCGGGCGTGGGATCAGCCCCAGCATTTT
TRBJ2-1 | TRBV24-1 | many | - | CATSPAGRGQFF | TGTGCCACCAGTCCCGCGGGCAGAGGTCAGTTCTTC
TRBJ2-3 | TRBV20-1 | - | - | CSAREWGSRADTQYF | TGCAGTGCTAGAGAGTGGGGAAGCAGAGCAGATACGCAGTATTTT
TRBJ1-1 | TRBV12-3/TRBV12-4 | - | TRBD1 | CASSFFGRGLLNTEAFF | TGTGCCAGCAGTTTCTTCGGCAGGGGGCTTTTAAACACTGAAGCTTTCTTT
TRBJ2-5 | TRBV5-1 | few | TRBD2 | CASSRTSGRQETQYF | TGCGCCAGCAGCCGGACTAGCGGGCGCCAAGAGACCCAGTACTTC
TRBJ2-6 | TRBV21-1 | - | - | CASSEGRNEAGANVLTF | TGTGCCAGCAGCGAGGGACGGAATGAGGCGGGGGCCAACGTCCTGACTTTC
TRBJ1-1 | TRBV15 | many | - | CATSRRGTPDVFF | TGTGCCACCAGCAGACGAGGAACGCCTGACGTTTTCTTT
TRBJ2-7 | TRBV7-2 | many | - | CASSLQGSTYEQYF | TGTGCCAGCAGCCTCCAGGGGAGTACCTACGAGCAGTACTTC
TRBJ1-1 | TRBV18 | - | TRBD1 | CASSSQGETEAFF | TGTGCCAGCTCATCACAGGGGGAAACTGAAGCTTTCTTT
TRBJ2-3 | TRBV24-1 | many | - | CATSGGAATDTQYF | TGTGCCACCAGTGGAGGGGCAGCCACAGATACGCAGTATTTT